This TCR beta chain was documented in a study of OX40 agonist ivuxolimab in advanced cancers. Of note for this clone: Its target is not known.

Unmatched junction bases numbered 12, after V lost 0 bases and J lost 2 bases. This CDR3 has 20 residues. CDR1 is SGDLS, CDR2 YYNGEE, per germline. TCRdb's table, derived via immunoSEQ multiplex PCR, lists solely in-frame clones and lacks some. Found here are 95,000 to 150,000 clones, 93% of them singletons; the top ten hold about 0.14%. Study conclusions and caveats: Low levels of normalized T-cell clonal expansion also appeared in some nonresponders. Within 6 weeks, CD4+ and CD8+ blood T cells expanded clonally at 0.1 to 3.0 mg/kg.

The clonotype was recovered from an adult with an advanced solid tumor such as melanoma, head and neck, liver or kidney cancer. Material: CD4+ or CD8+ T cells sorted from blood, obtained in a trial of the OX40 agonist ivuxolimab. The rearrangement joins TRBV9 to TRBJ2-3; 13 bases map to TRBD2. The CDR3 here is CASSVGGLAGVGAFTDTQYF. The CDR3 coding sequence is TGTGCCAGCAGCGTAGGCGGACTAGCGGGAGTTGGGGCCTTCACAGATACGCAGTATTTT.